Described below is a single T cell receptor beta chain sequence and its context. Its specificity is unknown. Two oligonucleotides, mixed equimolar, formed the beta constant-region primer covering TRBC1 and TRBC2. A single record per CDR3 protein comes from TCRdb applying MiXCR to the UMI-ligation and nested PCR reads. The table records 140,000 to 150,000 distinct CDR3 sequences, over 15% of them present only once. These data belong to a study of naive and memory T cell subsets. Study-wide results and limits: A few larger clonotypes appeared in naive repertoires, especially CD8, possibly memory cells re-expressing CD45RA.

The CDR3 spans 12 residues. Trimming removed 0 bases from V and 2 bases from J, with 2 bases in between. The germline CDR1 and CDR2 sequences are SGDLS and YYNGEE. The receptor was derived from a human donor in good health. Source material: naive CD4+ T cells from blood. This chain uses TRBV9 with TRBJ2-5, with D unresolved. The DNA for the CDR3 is TGTGCCAGCAGCGTAGGGCAAGAGACCCAGTACTTC. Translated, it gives CASSVGQETQYF.